This T cell receptor beta chain was sequenced for a study of CD8 T cells in ankylosing spondylitis. Study findings and constraints: Prior work had noted some motif variants in reactive arthritis blood and synovial fluid. Peripheral blood held disease-linked clones only at relatively low frequency, and these were CD8+. A TCR beta motif of under 10 highly homologous variants appeared characteristic of ankylosing spondylitis blood.

TCRdb redid the calling of the 5' RACE reads with MiXCR, one entry per CDR3 protein. The table records 300,000 to 400,000 distinct CDR3 sequences, roughly 10% of them present only once. Germline V gene data show CDR1 as LGHDT and CDR2 as YNNKEL (reference sequence). CDR3 length equals 14 residues. The V and J ends lost 4 bases and 6 bases, in that order; junction bases with no gene match: 7. Notes on this clonotype: Its specificity is unknown.

The sample was blood, either unsorted or a sorted T cell fraction (not recorded which). This chain joins TRBV3-1 and TRBJ2-3, with 7 positions matching TRBD2. The source of this sequence is a female donor with ankylosing spondylitis or in good health (not recorded which). The CDR3 reads CASSRSSGRDTQYF. CDR3 in DNA: TGTGCCAGCAGCCGCTCTAGCGGCAGGGATACGCAGTATTTT.